The sample holds many counts of the clone carrying this TCR beta chain. Its antigen is unidentified. The CDR3 runs to 15 residues. From germline, CDR1 is LGHNA and CDR2 YSLEER. The trim removed 0 bases at V and 2 bases at J, leaving 2 bases unmatched. This sample is drawn from a study of molecular identifiers for immune sequencing clone quantification. The authors built bulk TCR libraries by previously described methods with listed TCR primers. One entry per CDR3 protein, called by TCRdb with MiXCR from the PCR reads. This table holds about 320,000 distinct CDR3 sequences, about a fifth found once. Study results and limitations: Jurkat TCR RNA spiked in from one cell could reportedly be detected among 1.1 million or so naive cells.

Naive CD8 T cell sorting was performed on the CD8+CD4-CCR7+CD45RA+ phenotype. The chain employs TRBV4-3 and TRBJ2-3; 7 bases match TRBD1. The sequenced sample consisted of naive CD8+ T cells from blood, with Jurkat cell RNA spiked in. Subset: FACS-sorted CD8+CD4-CCR7+CD45RA+ naive T cells. This TCR came from a human donor in good health. Some libraries in this study had Jurkat cell RNA spiked in. CDR3 DNA sequence: TGCGCCAGCAGCCAAGAGGGACAGTACACAGATACGCAGTATTTT. Encoded protein: CASSQEGQYTDTQYF.